These T cell receptor beta chains were read from a single sample in a study of blood T cells in healthy people across ages. TCRdb reprocessed the 5' RACE reads with MiXCR, giving one entry per CDR3 protein. The sample records approximately 350,000 distinct CDR3 sequences, about 55% being singletons. Input material: blood. These receptors all come from a man between 60 and 75 years old in good health. CDR3s include the opening cysteine and the closing phenylalanine or tryptophan. The order of the fields is D gene, clone size, CDR3 length, V gene, J gene, CDR3 protein, CDR3 DNA. A D gene is named only where the DNA matches it firmly. Size is omitted from some rows. Given values are once, few, many or a class for expanded clones.

TRBD1	NA	13	TRBV29-1	TRBJ2-3	CSVRPQGADTQYF	TGCAGCGTTAGGCCCCAGGGGGCAGATACGCAGTATTTT
NA	many	15	TRBV4-3	TRBJ1-2	CASSQDRIAPYGYTF	TGCGCCAGCAGCCAAGATCGCATAGCGCCCTATGGCTACACCTTC
TRBD1	NA	14	TRBV27	TRBJ2-3	CASSGRQGTDTQYF	TGTGCCAGCAGTGGGCGACAGGGGACAGATACGCAGTATTTT
TRBD2	NA	14	TRBV20-1	TRBJ2-7	CSASHSGRGHEQYF	TGCAGTGCTAGTCACAGCGGGAGAGGCCACGAGCAGTACTTC
NA	NA	16	TRBV3-1	TRBJ2-5	CASSQGAVPGAETQYF	TGTGCCAGCAGCCAGGGGGCCGTACCAGGAGCAGAGACCCAGTACTTC
NA	few	13	TRBV12-3/TRBV12-4	TRBJ1-2	CASSRPSGYGYTF	TGTGCCAGCAGCAGGCCCTCGGGCTATGGCTACACCTTC
TRBD1	NA	13	TRBV7-2	TRBJ1-2	CASSSRQGGGYTF	TGTGCCAGCAGCTCTCGACAGGGGGGAGGCTACACCTTC
NA	few	12	TRBV29-1	TRBJ2-5	CSVGTGGETQYF	TGCAGCGTCGGGACTGGAGGGGAGACCCAGTACTTC
TRBD2	NA	16	TRBV28	TRBJ2-7	CASSLLSGTTYNEQYF	TGTGCCAGCAGTTTATTGTCCGGGACTACCTACAATGAGCAGTACTTC
NA	NA	14	TRBV12-3/TRBV12-4	TRBJ1-4	CASSQYRVGEKLFF	TGTGCCAGCAGCCAATACAGGGTTGGGGAAAAACTGTTTTTT
TRBD2	NA	14	TRBV20-1	TRBJ2-5	CSAPQLAGQETQYF	TGCAGTGCTCCCCAGCTAGCGGGGCAAGAGACCCAGTACTTC
NA	NA	13	TRBV18	TRBJ2-5	CASSPKVGETQYF	TGTGCCAGCTCACCAAAGGTAGGAGAGACCCAGTACTTC
NA	NA	12	TRBV7-2	TRBJ2-3	CASSPLRDTQYF	TGTGCCAGCAGCCCCCTACGGGATACGCAGTATTTT
NA	NA	14	TRBV20-1	TRBJ2-7	CSAGLGGGVQEQYF	TGCAGTGCTGGACTTGGGGGCGGGGTCCAAGAGCAGTACTTC
NA	NA	15	TRBV11-2	TRBJ2-3	CASSLALEITDTQYF	TGTGCCAGCAGCTTAGCTTTAGAAATCACAGATACGCAGTATTTT
NA	once	15	TRBV14	TRBJ2-5	CASSQEWGHGETQYF	TGTGCCAGCAGCCAAGAGTGGGGGCACGGAGAGACCCAGTACTTC
TRBD2	NA	14	TRBV7-2	TRBJ2-7	CASSRTSGSYEQYF	TGTGCCAGCAGTCGGACTAGCGGCTCCTACGAGCAGTACTTC
TRBD2	NA	16	TRBV5-6	TRBJ2-3	CASSLDTSGRTDTQYF	TGTGCCAGCAGCTTGGATACTAGCGGCCGCACAGATACGCAGTATTTT
TRBD1	NA	14	TRBV6-1	TRBJ2-7	CASSERQGVYEQYF	TGTGCCAGCAGTGAGAGACAGGGGGTTTACGAGCAGTACTTC
NA	NA	16	TRBV11-3	TRBJ2-3	CASSFGGALSTDTQYF	TGTGCCAGCAGCTTTGGGGGGGCCCTCAGCACAGATACGCAGTATTTT
NA	NA	14	TRBV9	TRBJ2-1	CASSGPARGNEQFF	TGTGCCAGCAGCGGCCCCGCGAGGGGCAATGAGCAGTTCTTC
NA	few	14	TRBV29-1	TRBJ1-1	CSVTDGGAVTEAFF	TGCAGCGTCACGGATGGGGGCGCGGTCACTGAAGCTTTCTTT
TRBD1	few	15	TRBV11-2	TRBJ1-4	CASSSDRGPNEKLFF	TGTGCCAGCAGCTCCGACAGGGGGCCAAATGAAAAACTGTTTTTT
NA	NA	14	TRBV28	TRBJ1-2	CAISPDPRGYGYTF	TGTGCCATCTCCCCGGACCCCCGGGGCTATGGCTACACCTTC
TRBD1	once	14	TRBV5-8	TRBJ1-2	CASSFRDRNYGYTF	TGTGCCAGCAGCTTTCGGGACAGAAACTATGGCTACACCTTC
NA	NA	14	TRBV27	TRBJ2-3	CASSLALPTDTQYF	TGTGCCAGCAGTTTGGCACTCCCCACAGATACGCAGTATTTT
TRBD2	NA	19	TRBV18	TRBJ2-3	CASSPQRSGSASSTDTQYF	TGTGCCAGCTCACCACAACGTAGCGGGAGTGCCTCTAGCACAGATACGCAGTATTTT
NA	NA	14	TRBV6-6	TRBJ1-2	CASSYHEEGGGYTF	TGTGCCAGCAGTTACCACGAGGAGGGAGGGGGCTACACCTTC
NA	NA	10	TRBV10-2	TRBJ2-1	CASREHEQFF	TGCGCCAGCAGGGAGCATGAGCAGTTCTTC
NA	NA	16	TRBV6-5	TRBJ2-6	CASSSRGISGANVLTF	TGTGCCAGCAGTTCCCGGGGGATTTCTGGGGCCAACGTCCTGACTTTC
NA	NA	14	TRBV20-1	TRBJ2-3	CSAPRTDYLNTQYF	TGCAGTGCTCCCCGGACAGATTATTTAAATACGCAGTATTTT
NA	NA	14	TRBV3-1	TRBJ2-7	CASSQRLDGYEQYF	TGTGCCAGCAGCCAACGACTTGACGGTTACGAGCAGTACTTC
NA	few	15	TRBV4-3	TRBJ2-7	CASSQDVGPTYEQYF	TGCGCCAGCAGCCAAGATGTGGGACCGACCTACGAGCAGTACTTC
NA	NA	15	TRBV29-1	TRBJ2-1	CSVTAQDPTYNEQFF	TGCAGCGTTACCGCACAGGACCCCACCTACAATGAGCAGTTCTTC
NA	NA	16	TRBV20-1	TRBJ2-1	CSARGTSGWGHNEQFF	TGCAGTGCTAGAGGAACATCAGGGTGGGGGCACAATGAGCAGTTCTTC
NA	NA	15	TRBV25-1	TRBJ2-1	CASSDVSGDDDEQFF	TGTGCCAGCAGTGATGTGTCGGGAGATGACGATGAGCAGTTCTTC
NA	NA	14	TRBV20-1	TRBJ2-7	CSASHPTGSYEQYF	TGCAGTGCTAGTCATCCGACTGGATCATACGAGCAGTACTTC
TRBD1	many	14	TRBV5-1	TRBJ2-7	CASSLGQGSYEQYF	TGCGCCAGCAGCTTGGGACAGGGCTCCTACGAGCAGTACTTC
NA	NA	15	TRBV20-1	TRBJ1-6	CSARGALLRDSPLHF	TGCAGTGCTAGAGGGGCCCTATTGCGGGATTCACCCCTCCACTTT
NA	NA	16	TRBV5-1	TRBJ2-3	CASSAGPRASGDTQYF	TGCGCCAGCAGCGCCGGGCCTAGGGCGTCAGGAGATACGCAGTATTTT
TRBD1	NA	15	TRBV7-8	TRBJ1-2	CASSPRAGQGNGYTF	TGTGCCAGCAGCCCGCGAGCGGGACAGGGGAACGGCTACACCTTC
NA	NA	14	TRBV4-3	TRBJ2-4	CASSQELLKNIQYF	TGCGCCAGCAGCCAGGAACTTCTAAAAAACATTCAGTACTTC
NA	NA	13	TRBV20-1	TRBJ2-7	CSARSHSSYEQYF	TGCAGTGCTAGATCGCACAGTTCCTACGAGCAGTACTTC
TRBD1	NA	12	TRBV20-1	TRBJ2-5	CSANRGHETQYF	TGCAGTGCCAACAGGGGACACGAGACCCAGTACTTC
TRBD2	NA	15	TRBV7-3	TRBJ2-3	CASSLIAGGTDTQYF	TGTGCCAGCAGCTTAATAGCGGGAGGCACAGATACGCAGTATTTT
NA	NA	12	TRBV30	TRBJ1-1	CAWSVGDPRAFF	TGTGCCTGGAGTGTAGGGGACCCGCGAGCTTTCTTT